One and the same sample provided the 24 T cell receptor beta chains below, sequenced in a study of PD-1 blockade in classical Hodgkin lymphoma. Repertoires were generated with immunoSEQ multiplex PCR, while TCRdb's copy carries only in-frame clones and drops some. The table lists about 46,000 clones, around 80% of them singletons. Relapses following autologous stem cell transplantation were seen in all patients, with brentuximab vedotin exposure varying. Sequenced material: peripheral blood mononuclear cells (PBMCs), taken before the second cycle of nivolumab. The receptors originated from a human donor with classical Hodgkin lymphoma.

V is TRBV11-2 and J is TRBJ2-5, with D possibly matching TRBD2 (5 bases). V lost 1 base to trimming and J lost 5 bases, with 8 bases between them. The germline V gene encodes CDR1 SGHAT and CDR2 FQNNGV. This CDR3 is built from 13 residues. CDR3 nucleotide sequence: TGTGCCAGCAGCTTAGCTAGCCGTGAGACCCAGTACTTC. Its translation is CASSLASRETQYF.

The chain joins TRBV19 to TRBJ2-2; no firm D call. From germline, CDR1 is LNHDA and CDR2 SQIVND (reference sequence). The CDR3 length is 13 residues. Trimming removed 6 bases at V and 0 bases at J, with 5 bases between. As DNA, the CDR3 is TGTGCCAGTAGCAACCCGAACACCGGGGAGCTGTTTTTT. It encodes CASSNPNTGELFF.

This chain links TRBV7-9 with TRBJ1-3, with 7 nucleotides matching TRBD1. V was clipped by 7 bases and J by 4 bases; unmatched bases: 10. Germline CDR1 and CDR2: SEHNR and FQNEAQ (reference sequence). CDR3 length: 15 residues. The CDR3: CASTSLDRAGNTIYF. The CDR3 DNA reads TGTGCCAGCACCTCCCTTGACAGGGCCGGAAACACCATATATTTT.

V usage is TRBV7-3 and J usage is TRBJ2-1; 7 nucleotides line up with TRBD2. Germline lookup yields CDR1 SGHTA and CDR2 FQGTGA. The J segment lost 2 bases and the V segment lost 1 base, leaving 2 bases of the junction unmatched. The CDR3 loop spans 15 amino acids. CDR3 sequence reads: CASSLIRGAYNEQFF. CDR3 DNA: TGTGCCAGCAGCTTAATCCGGGGGGCCTACAATGAGCAGTTCTTC. Full variable domain (outside the CDR3, taken from reference TRBV7-3 and TRBJ2-1): GAGVSQTPSNKVTEKGKYVELRCDPISGHTALYWYRQSLGQGPEFLIYFQGTGAADDSGLPNDRFFAVRPEGSVSTLKIQRTERGDSAVYLCASSLIRGAYNEQFFGPGTRLTVL.

The genes are TRBV19 and TRBJ2-1, with D possibly matching TRBD1 (6 bases). The V and J ends lost 5 bases and 0 bases respectively, with 11 bases between them. The length of the CDR3 is 15 residues. Per the germline V gene, CDR1 is LNHDA and CDR2 is SQIVND (reference sequence). CDR3 sequence: CASSQGKNSYNEQFF. The CDR3 DNA is TGTGCCAGTAGTCAGGGGAAAAACTCCTACAATGAGCAGTTCTTC.

The chain has TRBV21-1 and TRBJ1-1; the D call in the table, TRBD1, was not verified against the DNA. TRBV21-1 is recorded as a pseudogene. CDR3 size: 15 residues. CDR3 DNA sequence: TGTGCCAGCAGCAGGGACAGGGTCGTCAACACTGAAGCTTTCTTT. Its protein product is CASSRDRVVNTEAFF.

V gene TRBV11-2 combines with J gene TRBJ2-7; TRBD2 matches at 9 bases. The CDR3 has 15 residues. Germline CDR1 SGHAT, CDR2 FQNNGV. Losses at the gene ends were 2 bases for V and 7 bases for J; bases not matched to a gene: 9. CDR3 amino acids: CASSLLLAGTNEQYF. As DNA, the CDR3 is TGTGCCAGCAGCTTACTCCTAGCGGGAACCAATGAGCAGTACTTC.

The gene calls are TRBV9 and TRBJ2-1; 13 bases are shared with TRBD2. CDR1 and CDR2 (germline): SGDLS, YYNGEE. V trimming: 3 bases; J trimming: 8 bases; junction bases outside the gene matches: 8. The CDR3 covers 16 residues. The CDR3 loop reads CASSARTSGGAYEQFF. The CDR3 DNA reads TGTGCCAGCAGCGCTCGCACTAGCGGGGGGGCATATGAGCAGTTCTTC.

The chain has TRBV19 and TRBJ2-1; 8 nucleotides line up with TRBD2. V gave up 1 base and J gave up 7 bases; unmatched junction bases: 9. This CDR3 has 16 residues. Per the germline V gene, CDR1 is LNHDA and CDR2 is SQIVND (reference sequence). CDR3 amino acids: CASSIVGEGGGNEQFF. The CDR3 coding sequence is TGTGCCAGTAGTATAGTGGGAGAGGGCGGGGGGAATGAGCAGTTCTTC. The full variable domain, its missing parts supplied by reference TRBV19 and TRBJ2-1, is DGGITQSPKYLFRKEGQNVTLSCEQNLNHDAMYWYRQDPGQGLRLIYYSQIVNDFQKGDIAEGYSVSREKKESFPLTVTSAQKNPTAFYLCASSIVGEGGGNEQFFGPGTRLTVL.

As regards this clone: At one end, the junction sequence differs from germline, possibly due to a read error. This chain joins TRBV19 and TRBJ2-7, with 9 bases matching TRBD1. Germline values: CDR1 LNHDA, CDR2 SQIVND (reference sequence). The CDR3 has 12 amino acids. The CDR3 region has the DNA TGTGCCAGTAGGGGACAGGGAGACTTCCCCAGCTTC. Residues: CASRGQGDFPSF. Filled out from reference TRBV19 and TRBJ2-7, the complete variable domain reads DGGITQSPKYLFRKEGQNVTLSCEQNLNHDAMYWYRQDPGQGLRLIYYSQIVNDFQKGDIAEGYSVSREKKESFPLTVTSAQKNPTAFYLCASRGQGDFPSFGPGTRLTVT.

This clone was seen a few times. CDR3 nucleotides: TGCGCCAGCAGCTTGCAGGGGGTCGCCTACAATGAGCAGTTCTTC. Its protein is CASSLQGVAYNEQFF. The chain couples TRBV5-1 to TRBJ2-1; 7 bases match TRBD1. Per germline, CDR1 SGHRS and CDR2 YFSETQ. CDR3 size: 15 residues. V lost 1 base, J lost 2 bases, and 3 bases stayed unmatched.

The chain recombines TRBV2 with TRBJ2-3; TRBD2 matches at 7 bases. The CDR3 covers 16 residues. V lost 2 bases and J lost 5; bases outside the gene matches: 10. Per germline, CDR1 SNHLY and CDR2 FYNNEI. CDR3 loop: CASSERESGTGDTQYF. CDR3 sequence (DNA): TGTGCCAGCAGTGAAAGGGAGAGCGGGACGGGAGATACGCAGTATTTT.

The chain couples TRBV28 to TRBJ2-7; unclear D gene. CDR3 length equals 11 residues. Germline lookup yields CDR1 MDHEN and CDR2 SYDVKM. V shed 8 bases and J shed 3 bases, with 8 bases lying between them. CDR3 DNA: TGTGCCAGCCGCCATGACTACGAGCAGTACTTC. This sequence encodes CASRHDYEQYF.

The chain couples TRBV5-4 to TRBJ2-1; D is possibly TRBD1 (6 bases). Trimming pared 4 bases from V and 8 bases from J, leaving 13 bases between. The CDR3 covers 13 residues. CDR1 and CDR2 from the germline V gene are SGHNT and YYREEE (reference sequence). The CDR3: CASSAGTQYEQFF. CDR3 DNA: TGTGCCAGCAGCGCCGGGACACAGTATGAGCAGTTCTTC. Based on the CDR3 plus reference TRBV5-4 and TRBJ2-1, the full variable domain is ETGVTQSPTHLIKTRGQQVTLRCSSQSGHNTVSWYQQALGQGPQFIFQYYREEENGRGNFPPRFSGLQFPNYSSELNVNALELDDSALYLCASSAGTQYEQFFGPGTRLTVL.

The gene calls are TRBV7-9 and TRBJ2-4; 7 bases agree with TRBD1. The CDR3 has 15 residues. CDR1 is SEHNR, CDR2 FQNEAQ, per germline (reference sequence). Germline trimming cut 5 bases from V and 6 bases from J; bases unmatched to any gene: 10. The CDR3 here is CASSDTGTVGNIQYF. CDR3 DNA: TGTGCCAGCAGCGACACCGGGACAGTGGGAAACATTCAGTACTTC.

The J gene is TRBJ2-1, the V gene TRBV27, with D hard to call. The CDR3 spans 15 residues. Germline V CDR1 and CDR2: MNHEY, SMNVEV (reference sequence). V gave up 2 bases and J gave up 3 bases, with 11 bases separating them. The CDR3 here is CASSLSSFYYNEQFF. CDR3 DNA sequence: TGTGCCAGCAGTTTAAGCTCATTCTACTACAATGAGCAGTTCTTC.

The chain recombines TRBV10-2 with TRBJ1-3; D remains ambiguous. Trimming removed 6 bases from V and 0 bases from J, with 9 bases in between. Germline V gene sequence: CDR1 WSHSY, CDR2 SAAADI. This CDR3 has 14 amino acids. The CDR3 coding sequence is TGCGCCAGCAGCTCGGGGAACTCTGGAAACACCATATATTTT. It is translated as CASSSGNSGNTIYF.

The rearrangement links TRBV7-2 to TRBJ2-1; 9 nucleotides match TRBD1. Germline assignment: CDR1 SGHTA and CDR2 FQGNSA. Germline trimming cut 2 bases from V and 2 bases from J; bases unmatched to any gene: 1. There are 15 residues in the CDR3. This CDR3 is CASSLRDRAYNEQFF. The CDR3 DNA is TGTGCCAGCAGCTTAAGGGACAGGGCCTACAATGAGCAGTTCTTC. The variable domain in full, with the rest retrieved from reference TRBV7-2 and TRBJ2-1, is GAGVSQSPSNKVTEKGKDVELRCDPISGHTALYWYRQSLGQGLEFLIYFQGNSAPDKSGLPSDRFSAERTGGSVSTLTIQRTQQEDSAVYLCASSLRDRAYNEQFFGPGTRLTVL.

This clone has just a few counts. The chain couples TRBV30 to TRBJ2-7, with 10 bases that match TRBD2. Germline V gene data show CDR1 as GTSNPN and CDR2 as SVGIG (reference sequence). The CDR3 covers 14 residues. V shed 0 bases and J 1 base; nucleotides not matched to a gene: 0. CDR3 bases: TGTGCCTGGAGTGTAGCGGGAGGGTCCTACGAGCAGTACTTC. It encodes CAWSVAGGSYEQYF.

This clone was seen only a few times. The CDR3 reads CASSPVTADSGANVLTF. The CDR3 bases are TGTGCCAGCAGCCCAGTGACAGCGGACTCTGGGGCCAACGTCCTGACTTTC. The V gene is TRBV7-6, the J gene TRBJ2-6; D possibly matches TRBD1 or TRBD2 (5 bases each). The CDR3 is made up of 17 amino acids. The V end lost 5 bases, the J end lost 0 bases, and 14 bases lay between the germline ends. From germline, CDR1 is SGHVS and CDR2 FNYEAQ.

This clone has just a few counts. The rearrangement uses TRBV6-1 and TRBJ1-2; 11 bases agree with TRBD1. The CDR3 runs to 18 residues. Unmatched junction bases numbered 13, after V lost 4 bases and J lost 3 bases. Germline lookup yields CDR1 MNHNS and CDR2 SASEGT. Written as DNA, the CDR3 is TGTGCCAGCAGTGGGACTGGACAGGGGGCCTCGGCCTACTATGGCTACACCTTC. As protein: CASSGTGQGASAYYGYTF.

A single count supports this clone. The rearrangement links TRBV2 to TRBJ2-7; 13 nucleotides agree with TRBD2. The CDR3 spans 14 residues. Germline values: CDR1 SNHLY, CDR2 FYNNEI. V lost 10 bases to trimming and J lost 3 bases; unmatched junction nucleotides: 6. The CDR3 loop is CATIGLAGDYEQYF. The CDR3 DNA follows: TGTGCCACCATCGGACTAGCGGGGGACTACGAGCAGTACTTC.

The genes are TRBV6-6 and TRBJ2-7; a weak D match, TRBD2 (6 bases). Trimming removed 0 bases at V and 3 bases at J, with 12 bases between. The germline V gene encodes CDR1 MNHNY and CDR2 SVGAGI (reference sequence). This CDR3 contains 15 residues. CDR3 in DNA: TGTGCCAGCAGTTACTCGACACGGGGGTTCTACGAGCAGTACTTC. The encoded protein is CASSYSTRGFYEQYF.

The chain links TRBV25-1 to TRBJ1-2; D gene unclear. The CDR3 sequence is 13 residues long. Trimming took 2 bases from V and 5 from J, leaving 9 bases between them. Germline V lookup: CDR1 MGHDK, CDR2 SYGVNS. The CDR3 sequence: CASSEQVAYGYTF. CDR3 nucleotides: TGTGCCAGCAGTGAACAGGTAGCATATGGCTACACCTTC.